This TCR beta chain is drawn from a study of blood T cell repertoires in COVID-19. Study-level background: Spain, Italy and the United States supplied samples that represented acute and convalescent COVID-19. T cells, B-cell-depleted T cells, or PBMCs provided the cDNA or gDNA that served as material.

Authors' analysis steps: Scientists estimated how many nucleated cells there were by amplifying reference gene primers. The data were produced by immunoSEQ multiplex PCR, yet TCRdb's version contains in-frame clones alone and is incomplete. V and J calls and clone size are as listed in that table; D and trimming were resolved from the DNA. The sample lists almost 25,000 clones; just over 90% were seen once. Germline CDR1 and CDR2: KGHDR and SFDVKD. This CDR3 contains 11 residues. Between the trimmed V and J ends, which lost 9 bases and 4 bases, there was a span of 8 bases. The sample consisted of peripheral blood. The chain joins TRBV24-1 to TRBJ1-2; D may be TRBD1 (5 bases). The receptor was isolated from a man aged 65-85 years with active COVID-19. The CDR3 loop is CATSQGYGYTF. As DNA, the CDR3 is TGTGCCACCTCCCAGGGCTATGGCTACACCTTC.